This T cell receptor beta chain was identified during a study of early T cells in non-severe SARS-CoV-2 infection. Researchers tagged individual cDNA molecules with unique molecular identifiers. TCRdb passed the 5' RACE reads through MiXCR, listing each CDR3 protein once. The sample includes tens of thousands of distinct CDR3 sequences, more than 6.5% seen only once; the top ten take approximately 8.3%. V dropped 5 bases and J dropped 5 bases, with 13 bases sitting between them. Germline V gives CDR1 GTSNPN, CDR2 SVGIG (reference sequence). The CDR3 covers 14 residues. Many counts were recorded for this clonotype. Its antigen is currently unknown. Study-level points and caveats: VDJdb matching favored anti-spike CD8 responses, missing private and CD4 specificities.

This TCR derives from an adult who was a healthcare worker with PCR-confirmed SARS-CoV-2 infection or an uninfected control (not recorded which). This rearrangement joins TRBV30 to TRBJ1-6; tentatively, D is TRBD1 (6 bases). Input material: whole blood. The CDR3 here is CAWRPGGNNSPLHF. Here the CDR3 DNA reads TGTGCCTGGCGCCCCGGGGGCAATAATTCACCCCTCCACTTT.